This T cell receptor (beta chain) stems from a study of blood T cells in healthy people across ages (dated by TCRdb to between 2014 and 2017). Context from the whole study: In model experiments, template switching captured roughly one uniquely barcoded TCR beta cDNA molecule for every two T cells. Four age groups were formed from the donors: young (average approximately 16 years), middle-aged (approximately 40), aged (roughly 56) and long-lived (roughly 81). Using deep sequencing normalized with unique cDNA molecular identifiers, the study measured how TCR beta repertoire diversity changes with age. Donors of different ages were randomly distributed across sequencing lanes to avoid experimental bias. For two donors (one aged 18 to 29 and one aged 80 or older), the study analyzed two additional independent replicas of 1 million unique cDNA reads from the same blood draw.

At the junction V is shortened by 2 bases and J by 0 bases; bases outside the gene matches: 5. Reading from cysteine to phenylalanine, the CDR3 counts 17 amino acids. Only CDR3 DNA remains: 51 bases, in frame from the first base. CDR1 and CDR2 are drawn from the germline V gene: SNHLY, FYNNEI. As to this clonotype: Its antigen is unknown. Per-base qualities were not stored, and no clone one base away is much larger.

Library method: 5' RACE. TCRdb names Illumina HiSeq 2500 as the instrument used. A second PCR of 7 to 11 cycles was performed with a sample-barcoded 5' primer and a J-beta primer mix. A unique molecular identifier was introduced onto each TCR beta cDNA molecule by a template-switch 5' adaptor carrying 12 random nucleotides. Each sample yielded at least 2.5 million CDR3-containing paired-end reads. All of the RNA was converted into first-strand cDNA using the Mint cDNA synthesis kit, with a TRBC-specific oligonucleotide serving as the primer. After uracil-DNA glycosylase treatment, a first 18-cycle PCR used universal primers M1SS and BC2_uni_R on all cDNA. In the authors' own workflow: For normalization, 1 million high-quality reads, each with a distinct molecular identifier, were randomly selected from each sample. Reads sharing molecular identifiers were discarded rather than binned into consensus sequences. MiTCR, set to a Q25 quality threshold and the strictest error-elimination algorithm, was used for CDR3 identification, clonotype clustering and error correction. Lower-bound total TCR beta diversity was estimated with a nonparametric unseen species model using Euler transformation. TCRdb reran the public reads through fastp at Q25 and MiXCR, keeping productive beta chains. Records with the same CDR3 protein are collapsed into one entry carrying the most frequent genes and DNA. The V and J calls here are based on TCRdb, not the publication. The sample table holds over a million distinct CDR3 sequences, of which approximately 42% were seen once. The ten largest make up roughly 8.2% of the sample.

What the work shows at the level of the full study, not this receptor alone: Donor CMV infection status was unknown, potentially confounding age-related changes in expanded clonotypes. Compared with the aged group, the long-lived group had more naive CD4+ T cells, fewer expanded clones and increased TCR diversity, a pattern suggesting age selection. Observed TCR beta diversity correlated strongly with the percentage of naive T cells measured by flow cytometry. Observed TCR beta diversity per million T cells fell roughly linearly with age, and a significant reduction was already apparent by age around 36. Total diversity estimates from one million sequenced T cells were considered lower bounds and underestimates. Since profiling was done on bulk unsorted PBMCs, naive and antigen-experienced compartments could not be conclusively compared.

The approximately 39 donors, aged about 6 to 100 years, were systemically healthy Caucasian individuals from Russia. About 10 milliliters of peripheral blood were collected from each donor into EDTA-treated Vacutainer tubes. PBMCs were isolated by Ficoll-Paque density-gradient centrifugation, with at least 6 million obtained per sample. Trizol reagent was used to extract total RNA from the PBMCs, yielding at least 6 micrograms per sample. The percentages of naive CD45RAhigh/CD27high T cells were determined by flow cytometry on a PBMC aliquot from every donor. The receptor was isolated from a woman younger than 35 in good health. Sequencing was carried out using blood. The rearranged chain carries TRBV2 and TRBJ1-3; 9 bases in between match TRBD1. DNA sequence: TGTGCCAGCAGTGAACTGGCGACAGGGGGCTCTGGAAACACCATATATTTT. Its protein is CASSELATGGSGNTIYF.